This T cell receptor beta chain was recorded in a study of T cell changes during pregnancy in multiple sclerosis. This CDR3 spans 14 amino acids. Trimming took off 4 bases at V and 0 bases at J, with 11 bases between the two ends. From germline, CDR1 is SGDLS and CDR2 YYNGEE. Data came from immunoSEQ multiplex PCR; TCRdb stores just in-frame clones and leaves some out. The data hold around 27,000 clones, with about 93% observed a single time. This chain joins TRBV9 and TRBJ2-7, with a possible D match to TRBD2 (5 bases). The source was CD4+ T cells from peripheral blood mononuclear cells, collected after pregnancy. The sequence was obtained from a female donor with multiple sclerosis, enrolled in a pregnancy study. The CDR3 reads CASSPNRGSYEQYF. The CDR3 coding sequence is TGTGCCAGCAGCCCCAACCGGGGCTCCTACGAGCAGTACTTC.